The 8 T cell receptor beta chains given below trace back to one sample, sequenced in a study of blood T cell repertoires in COVID-19 (dated by TCRdb to 2020 to 2021). Libraries were made using the immunoSEQ multiplex PCR assay. In its TCRdb copy, this immuneACCESS table keeps in-frame sequences only and misses some clones. Where compared with another copy, unresolved V genes explain less than half of these, and the others have no known cause. Here the sample has roughly 160,000 clones; about nine tenths occur a single time. The ten most abundant clones make up 20% to 30% of the sample. Source material: peripheral blood. The source is a man in his sixties with acute or convalescent COVID-19.

This clone was found once. V gene TRBV30 combines with J gene TRBJ1-1; 10 bases are shared with TRBD1. J was trimmed by 0 bases and V by 5 bases; bases with no gene match: 0. Germline V gene sequence: CDR1 GTSNPN, CDR2 SVGIG (reference sequence). The CDR3 consists of 13 residues. CDR3 residues: CAWGTGVNTEAFF. The CDR3 bases are TGTGCCTGGGGGACAGGGGTGAACACTGAAGCTTTCTTT. The variable domain in full, completed from reference TRBV30 and TRBJ1-1, reads SQTIHQWPATLVQPVGSPLSLECTVEGTSNPNLYWYRQAAGRGLQLLFYSVGIGQISSEVPQNLSASRPQDRQFILSSKKLLLSDSGFYLCAWGTGVNTEAFFGQGTRLTVV.

The chain links TRBV7-3 to TRBJ2-2, with D perhaps matching TRBD2 (7 bases). This CDR3 is built from 16 residues. Germline CDR1 SGHTA, CDR2 FQGTGA. V was cut by 5 bases and J by 5 bases, with 18 bases left in between. CDR3 coding DNA: TGTGCCAGCAGCCCGGAGGGGGGGGCGAGAACCGGGGAGCTGTTTTTT. Amino acids: CASSPEGGARTGELFF.

The rearrangement links TRBV24-1 to TRBJ1-5; perhaps TRBD1 as D (5 bases). The CDR3 is 14 amino acids. V shed 2 bases and J shed 5 bases, with 9 bases lying between them. Germline V gives CDR1 KGHDR, CDR2 SFDVKD. The CDR3 bases are TGTGCCACCAGTGATTCAGGGAACGATCAGCCCCAGCATTTT. Encoded protein: CATSDSGNDQPQHF.

This chain links TRBV11-2 with TRBJ2-2, with TRBD2 as a possible D gene (6 bases). The germline V gene encodes CDR1 SGHAT and CDR2 FQNNGV. The CDR3 is made up of 13 amino acids. Trimming removed 2 bases at V and 6 bases at J, with 7 bases between. As DNA, the CDR3 is TGTGCCAGCAGCTTATCGGGGGCCGGGGAGCTGTTTTTT. This translates into CASSLSGAGELFF.

The V call is TRBV11-3, the J call TRBJ2-3, with 7 bases fitting TRBD2. Germline V CDR1 and CDR2: SGHNT, YENEEA. The CDR3 spans 15 residues. The V and J ends lost 2 bases and 4 bases, in that order; junction bases with no gene match: 6. The CDR3 sequence: CASSLRGSWADTQYF. For the CDR3, the DNA is TGTGCCAGCAGCTTACGCGGGAGTTGGGCAGATACGCAGTATTTT. Filled out from reference TRBV11-3 and TRBJ2-3, the complete variable domain reads EAGVVQSPRYKIIEKKQPVAFWCNPISGHNTLYWYLQNLGQGPELLIRYENEEAVDDSQLPKDRFSAERLKGVDSTLKIQPAELGDSAVYLCASSLRGSWADTQYFGPGTRLTVL.

In its sample, this clone was seen once. This chain links TRBV7-3 with TRBJ2-5; possible D gene TRBD1, 6 bases. Trimming shortened V by 4 bases and J by 5 bases, and 11 bases separated the two germline ends. The CDR3 spans 13 residues. The germline gives CDR1 SGHTA, CDR2 FQGTGA. The CDR3 DNA is TGTGCCAGCAGCTGGGGCAGGGGTGAGACCCAGTACTTC. Residues: CASSWGRGETQYF.

V is TRBV19 and J is TRBJ1-2; D might be TRBD1 (5 bases). Trimming stripped 4 bases from V and 4 bases from J, with 16 bases between. CDR1 LNHDA and CDR2 SQIVND come from the germline V gene (reference sequence). CDR3 length: 15 amino acids. The CDR3 reads CASSTSGPGGYGYTF. The CDR3 DNA is TGTGCCAGTAGTACCTCAGGACCCGGGGGCTATGGCTACACCTTC.

V gene TRBV10-2 combines with J gene TRBJ1-2; 9 bases match TRBD1. Germline V lookup: CDR1 WSHSY, CDR2 SAAADI. Unmatched junction bases numbered 6, after V lost 7 bases and J lost 6 bases. The CDR3 contains 13 residues. DNA of the CDR3: TGCGCCAGCAAGCTAGGGACAGGGAATGGCTACACCTTC. As protein: CASKLGTGNGYTF.